These T cell receptor beta chains were read from a single sample in a study of blood T cell repertoires in COVID-19. Assay: immunoSEQ multiplex PCR; the TCRdb copy retains only in-frame clones and omits some. The profile shows some 260,000 clones, around nine tenths of them singletons. The sequenced sample consisted of peripheral blood. These receptors were taken from a woman aged 40 to 50 who had recovered from COVID-19. CDR3s include the opening cysteine and the closing phenylalanine or tryptophan. The D gene is left open where the match is weak. Clone size appears in some rows only: once, few, many, or a class for an expanded clone.

TGCGCCAGCAGCCCGCGGTTGGTAGGGGGCAGTCCAGATACGCAGTATTTT	CASSPRLVGGSPDTQYF	NA	TRBD1	TRBV4-3	TRBJ2-3
TGCGCCAGCAGCGGCAAACTAGATACTCCGAACGAGCAGTACTTC	CASSGKLDTPNEQYF	NA	NA	TRBV5-1	TRBJ2-7
TGTGCCAGTAGAAAACTAGCAGGAGAGACCCAGTACTTC	CASRKLAGETQYF	NA	NA	TRBV19	TRBJ2-5
TGTGCCACCAGCAGAGCAGCTACAGGGGGATACAATGAAAAACTGTTTTTT	CATSRAATGGYNEKLFF	NA	TRBD1	TRBV15	TRBJ1-4
TGTGCCAGCACTAGCCCCATGAGCGATACGCAGTATTTT	CASTSPMSDTQYF	once	NA	TRBV27	TRBJ2-3
TGTGCCACCAGTGGACAGGGGGCTTACCAGCCCCAGCATTTT	CATSGQGAYQPQHF	NA	TRBD1	TRBV24-1	TRBJ1-5
TGTGCCAGCAGTTACGACAGCGATGGCATCTATGGCTACACCTTC	CASSYDSDGIYGYTF	NA	NA	TRBV6-2/TRBV6-3	TRBJ1-2
TGTGCCACCAGCAGAGGGGGCCTTTCCGGGACAGGGGGTTACGAGCAGTACTTC	CATSRGGLSGTGGYEQYF	NA	TRBD1	TRBV15	TRBJ2-7
TGTGCCAGCAGCACATCCCCTAGCGGACTCACAGATACGCAGTATTTT	CASSTSPSGLTDTQYF	NA	NA	TRBV21-1	TRBJ2-3
TGTGCCAGCAGCCAAGATACGGCAGCGAACTATGGCTACACCTTC	CASSQDTAANYGYTF	NA	NA	TRBV3-1/TRBV3-2	TRBJ1-2
TGCAGCGTCGACAGGGGTAAAGGGGGCGAGCAGTACTTC	CSVDRGKGGEQYF	NA	TRBD1	TRBV29-1	TRBJ2-7
TGTGCCAGCAGTTCAGCGGGACAGGACTACGAGCAGTACTTC	CASSSAGQDYEQYF	once	NA	TRBV28	TRBJ2-7
TGTGCCAGCAGTGATCCGCGGGGGGGGACTACTGAAGCTTTCTTT	CASSDPRGGTTEAFF	once	NA	TRBV11-3	TRBJ1-1
TGTGCCAGCAGTTCCAGACCAGGGGGCTTAAGGGCTTTCTTT	CASSSRPGGLRAFF	once	TRBD1	TRBV6-5	TRBJ1-1
TGTGCCAGCAGCTTAGGATCGCGGGGGAGGGTCTACGAGCAGTACTTC	CASSLGSRGRVYEQYF	NA	TRBD2	TRBV7-2	TRBJ2-7
TGTGCCAGCAATAGCGGGATGAACACCGGGGAGCTGTTTTTT	CASNSGMNTGELFF	few	TRBD2	TRBV9	TRBJ2-2
TGTGCCAGCAGCGTACAGACAGGGGCGAGCTCTGGGGCCAACGTCCTGACTTTC	CASSVQTGASSGANVLTF	NA	TRBD1	TRBV7-2	TRBJ2-6
TGTGCCAGCAGCTCAACTGCGCCTGGGGCCAACGTCCTGACTTTC	CASSSTAPGANVLTF	NA	NA	TRBV11-2	TRBJ2-6
TGTGCCAGCAGCTTACGGGGTTATTGGGACGGGGGTTATGGCTACACCTTC	CASSLRGYWDGGYGYTF	once	NA	TRBV7-2	TRBJ1-2
TGTGCCAGCAGCTTAGGCCCGGGAGGGGGCGGGGAGCTGTTTTTT	CASSLGPGGGGELFF	NA	TRBD2	TRBV11-3	TRBJ2-2
TGTGCCACCAGTGATTTGGGGACAGGATTAGGCAATGAGCAGTTCTTC	CATSDLGTGLGNEQFF	NA	TRBD1	TRBV24-1	TRBJ2-1
TGTGCCAGCAGCCCGGGACAGGGGATCTCTGGAAACACCATATATTTT	CASSPGQGISGNTIYF	NA	TRBD1	TRBV5-8	TRBJ1-3
TGTGCCAGCAGCCCTACCGGGGGGCTTGATGGCTACACCTTC	CASSPTGGLDGYTF	NA	NA	TRBV7-8	TRBJ1-2